One and the same sample provided the 7 T cell receptor beta chains below, sequenced in a study of blood T cells in healthy people across ages. The second PCR ran about 6 to 11 cycles with a sample-barcoded 5' primer and J-beta primers. Using its own MiXCR run on the 5' RACE reads, TCRdb lists one record per CDR3 protein. Counted here are under 2,000,000 distinct CDR3 sequences, around half occurring once; the ten biggest clones make up roughly 2%. Sequenced: blood. These receptors originate from a woman between 40 and 55 years old in good health.

The CDR3 DNA is TGTGCCAGCAGCTTTACCAGGGATGGAGAGATCCAGTACTTC. Amino acid sequence: CASSFTRDGEIQYF. The V and J genes are TRBV7-9 and TRBJ2-4; perhaps TRBD1 as D (5 bases). V lost 3 bases to trimming and J lost 13 bases, with 19 bases between them. The V gene's germline CDR1 is SEHNR and CDR2 FQNEAQ (reference sequence). The CDR3 is 14 amino acids. The full variable domain, its missing parts supplied by reference TRBV7-9 and TRBJ2-4, is DTGVSQNPRHKITKRGQNVTFRCDPISEHNRLYWYRQTLGQGPEFLTYFQNEAQLEKSRLLSDRFSAERPKGSFSTLEIQRTEQGDSAMYLCASSFTRDGEIQYFGAGTRLSVL.

This clonotype was detected only once. V usage is TRBV28 and J usage is TRBJ2-3; 9 nucleotides line up with TRBD2. V lost 7 bases and J lost 2; bases outside the gene matches: 4. Germline CDR1 reads MDHEN; CDR2 reads SYDVKM. CDR3 length: 14 amino acids. The CDR3 DNA sequence: TGTGCCAGCACCCCTAGCGGGAACACAGATACGCAGTATTTT. As protein: CASTPSGNTDTQYF.

V usage is TRBV15 and J usage is TRBJ2-1, with D possibly TRBD1 on 7 matching bases. Germline values: CDR1 LNHNV, CDR2 YYDKDF (reference sequence). V was clipped by 3 bases and J by 1 base, with 13 bases between them. The CDR3 is 16 residues long. The CDR3 DNA follows: TGTGCCACCAGCAGGGAGGGACAGCCTTCCTACAATGAGCAGTTCTTC. The encoded protein is CATSREGQPSYNEQFF. The complete variable domain, with remaining parts taken from reference TRBV15 and TRBJ2-1, reads DAMVIQNPRYQVTQFGKPVTLSCSQTLNHNVMYWYQQKSSQAPKLLFHYYDKDFNNEADTPDNFQSRRPNTSFCFLDIRSPGLGDTAMYLCATSREGQPSYNEQFFGPGTRLTVL.

The gene calls are TRBV14 and TRBJ2-5; 8 bases agree with TRBD2. This CDR3 has 14 amino acids. In germline, CDR1 is SGHDN, CDR2 FVKESK. V gave up 4 bases and J gave up 5 bases; unmatched junction bases: 6. The CDR3 here is CASSRTAGDETQYF. The CDR3 DNA is TGTGCCAGCAGCCGAACAGCGGGGGATGAGACCCAGTACTTC.

The chain joins TRBV6-5 to TRBJ2-4; 7 nucleotides agree with TRBD2. Matching the DNA end better, TRBJ2-7 makes the J call doubtful. This CDR3 is 15 amino acids long. Per the germline V gene, CDR1 is MNHEY and CDR2 is SVGAGI. In nucleotides, the CDR3 is TGTGCCAGCAGTGCGGACGGGGGGACTACCTACGAGCAGTACTTC. Translated: CASSADGGTTYEQYF.

The V and J genes are TRBV28 and TRBJ1-2; D call uncertain. This CDR3 has 14 amino acids. V dropped 6 bases and J dropped 4 bases, with 15 bases sitting between them. The germline V gene encodes CDR1 MDHEN and CDR2 SYDVKM. The CDR3 is CASRAALLIYGYTF. In nucleotides, the CDR3 is TGTGCCAGCAGGGCGGCCCTCCTAATCTATGGCTACACCTTC.

This clonotype was detected only a few times. This chain links TRBV29-1 with TRBJ2-3, with TRBD2 identical over 8 bases. V lost 3 bases and J lost 7; bases outside the gene matches: 6. CDR1 is SQVTM and CDR2 is ANQGSEA in the germline V gene. This CDR3 is built from 13 residues. This CDR3 reads CSVDPAGVNTQYF. The CDR3 nucleotides are TGCAGCGTTGACCCAGCGGGGGTGAATACGCAGTATTTT.